A selection of T cell receptor beta chains follows, all from one sample in a study of CD8+CD57+ T cells in acquired aplastic anemia. Each CDR3 protein gets one entry after TCRdb re-called the reads with MiXCR. The table lists 150,000 to 200,000 distinct CDR3 sequences, about 60% of them singletons. Sequenced sample: sorted CD4+, CD8+, or CD8+CD57+ T cells (not recorded which) from PBMCs. These receptors were obtained from a human donor in good health. Both conserved end residues are part of each CDR3. A D gene is named only where the DNA matches it firmly. Size tells how often a clone was seen (once, few, many) or the class of an expanded clone, and some rows leave it out.

clone_size j_call v_call d_call cdr3_nt cdr3_aa
- TRBJ2-3 TRBV5-4 - TGTGCCAGCAGCTTGAGAAGTACTCGCACAGATACGCAGTATTTT CASSLRSTRTDTQYF
- TRBJ1-1 TRBV6-1 - TGTGCCAGCAGTGAGCGGGGTAGCACTGAAGCTTTCTTT CASSERGSTEAFF
- TRBJ2-7 TRBV6-4 - TGTGCCAGCAGTGCGCGGGACACCGAAGGCTCCTACTACGAGCAGTACTTC CASSARDTEGSYYEQYF
- TRBJ2-1 TRBV25-1 - TGTGCCAGCAGTGGAGAAGGGGTCTACAATGAGCAGTTCTTC CASSGEGVYNEQFF
few TRBJ1-2 TRBV20-1 - TGCAGTGCTAGATCGGAGTCCTATGGCTACACCTTC CSARSESYGYTF
once TRBJ1-2 TRBV20-1 - TGCAGTGCTAGTGTGGAGCGCCTCAAATACAAATATGGCTACACCTTC CSASVERLKYKYGYTF
few TRBJ2-1 TRBV2 TRBD2 TGTGCCATCAGCCCCTCAGGGAGGGTTCTATACAATGAGCAGTTCTTC CAISPSGRVLYNEQFF
few TRBJ2-7 TRBV2 - TGTGCCAGCAGTGAAACGGCAGGGGAGGCAGTGGGGCAGTACTTC CASSETAGEAVGQYF
many TRBJ1-1 TRBV20-1 - TGCAGTGCTATTGGGATGAACACTGAAGCTTTCTTT CSAIGMNTEAFF
- TRBJ2-7 TRBV29-1 - TGCAGCGGGTCCAGGGGATCCTACGAGCAGTACTTC CSGSRGSYEQYF
- TRBJ1-4 TRBV25-1 - TGTGCCAGCACGAGGGGGGGTCGGAAACTGTTTTTT CASTRGGRKLFF
many TRBJ1-5 TRBV4-1 - TGCGCCAGCAGCCCTCAAGACAGGCGGAGCAATCAGCCCCAGCATTTT CASSPQDRRSNQPQHF
- TRBJ2-1 TRBV20-1 - TGCAGTGCTAGGTTCCTCAGCTCCTACAATGAGCAGTTCTTC CSARFLSSYNEQFF
few TRBJ2-3 TRBV7-2 - TGTGCCAGCAGCTTCGAAGATACGCAGTATTTT CASSFEDTQYF
- TRBJ1-5 TRBV10-3 - TGTGCCATCAGTGATCTGGGGACTGCAGGGCCCCAGCATTTT CAISDLGTAGPQHF
- TRBJ1-1 TRBV9 - TGTGCCAGCAGCCTAAGCGGGTATTCCACTGAAGCTTTCTTT CASSLSGYSTEAFF
many TRBJ2-5 TRBV7-9 - TGTGCCAGCAGCTTAGGAGAGGGACTCTTGGGGTCTGAGACCCAGTACTTC CASSLGEGLLGSETQYF
many TRBJ1-6 TRBV11-2 - TGTGCCAGCAGCTCAAAACGGCCAGGGAGTATGAGCTCCTATAATTCACCCCTCCACTTT CASSSKRPGSMSSYNSPLHF
many TRBJ2-1 TRBV5-1 - TGCGCCAGCAGCGGAAAGGGAGACAATGAGCAGTTCTTC CASSGKGDNEQFF
many TRBJ2-2 TRBV10-3 - TGTGCCATCAGTGAGGGGGGGACCAACAGGCCGTACACCGGGGAGCTGTTTTTT CAISEGGTNRPYTGELFF
many TRBJ2-2 TRBV12-3/TRBV12-4 TRBD2 TGTGCCAGCACCCTCGGGGGACTAGCGTCGAACACCGGGGAGCTGTTTTTT CASTLGGLASNTGELFF
- TRBJ2-7 TRBV2 - TGTGCCACAAGACAGACCTACGAGCAGTACTTC CATRQTYEQYF
few TRBJ2-7 TRBV2 - TGTGCCAGCACGATCCCAGACTCCTACGAGCAGTACTTC CASTIPDSYEQYF
many TRBJ1-1 TRBV2 - TGTGCCAGCAGTCACGGTGAGAATGCTGAAGCTTTCTTT CASSHGENAEAFF
- TRBJ2-3 TRBV2 TRBD2 TGTGCCAGCAGTGAAGGACTAGCGGGAGGGCTTGGTGGCACAGATACGCAGTATTTT CASSEGLAGGLGGTDTQYF
- TRBJ2-1 TRBV7-6 - TGTGCCAGCAGCCGGGACGGCTACAATGAGCAGTTCTTC CASSRDGYNEQFF
few TRBJ1-2 TRBV2 - TGTGCCAGCAGTGATTGGGGGGGCGTTGGCTACACCTTC CASSDWGGVGYTF
- TRBJ2-1 TRBV20-1 TRBD2 TGCAGTGCTCAGACTAGCGCGATGGGGTTCTTC CSAQTSAMGFF
- TRBJ2-1 TRBV20-1 TRBD2 TGCAGTGCTAGGGGAGCGGGGGCCAGACTCAATGAGCAGTTCTTC CSARGAGARLNEQFF
- TRBJ1-2 TRBV5-6 - TGTGCCAGCAGCAAACCCGGACAGCCCTATGGCTACACCTTC CASSKPGQPYGYTF
many TRBJ1-2 TRBV29-1 TRBD1 TGCAGCGTCCCCATTGCCGGGACAGGCTATGGCTACACCTTC CSVPIAGTGYGYTF
- TRBJ2-3 TRBV7-9 - TGTGCCAGCAGCTTAGAGGTTCTCGGTACGCAGTATTTT CASSLEVLGTQYF
- TRBJ2-5 TRBV27 - TGTGCCAGCAGTTTAACAAAGGCTTTCAGAGAGACCCAGTACTTC CASSLTKAFRETQYF
- TRBJ2-1 TRBV10-3 - TGTGCCATCAGAAGTATAACCAATGAGCAGTTCTTC CAIRSITNEQFF
many TRBJ1-5 TRBV19 - TGTGCCAGTAGCCCCCCGACAGTTAGCAATCAGCCCCAGCATTTT CASSPPTVSNQPQHF
once TRBJ1-5 TRBV20-1 TRBD1 TGCAGTGCTCCCAGGGGGGGGCCCGGCAATCAGCCCCAGCATTTT CSAPRGGPGNQPQHF
- TRBJ1-6 TRBV12-3/TRBV12-4 - TGTGCCAGCAGTTTTCAGGGACAAAGTAATTCACCCCTCCACTTT CASSFQGQSNSPLHF
- TRBJ1-5 TRBV5-1 - TGCGCCAGCAGCCCTTCGTCTGATCAGCCCCAGCATTTT CASSPSSDQPQHF
few TRBJ2-2 TRBV5-1 - TGCGCCAGCAGCTCCGGGACGAACACCGGGGAGCTGTTTTTT CASSSGTNTGELFF
- TRBJ2-3 TRBV7-8 TRBD2 TGTGCCAGCAGCTTAAGGGGGACTAGCGGGAGAGATGGTTTCACAGATACGCAGTATTTT CASSLRGTSGRDGFTDTQYF
many TRBJ2-7 TRBV4-1 - TGCGCCAGCAGCCAAATAGGCGGGTTCTTATCCTACGAGCAGTACTTC CASSQIGGFLSYEQYF
- TRBJ2-1 TRBV19 - TGTGCCAGTAGTATTCGAGACTTGGGTTACAATGAGCAGTTCTTC CASSIRDLGYNEQFF
few TRBJ1-6 TRBV24-1 - TGTGCCACCAGTGATTCAGGGTATAATTCACCCCTCCACTTT CATSDSGYNSPLHF
once TRBJ2-1 TRBV19 TRBD2 TGTGCCGCCGGGGGGGCCGGGCATGAGCAGTTCTTC CAAGGAGHEQFF
- TRBJ1-4 TRBV7-9 - TGTGCCAGCAGCTTCACGGCCCAAGGTGAAAAACTGTTTTTT CASSFTAQGEKLFF
- TRBJ1-6 TRBV5-8 - TGTGCCAGCAGCTTCTTGGGGAATAATTCACCCCTCCACTTT CASSFLGNNSPLHF
few TRBJ2-7 TRBV5-8 - TGTGCCAGCAGGAGTCAAGCGGGTGCTAGAGAGCAGTACTTC CASRSQAGAREQYF
- TRBJ1-4 TRBV7-9 - TGTGCCAGCAGCTTAGTAGCTAAGGGTGGACTGTTTTTT CASSLVAKGGLFF
once TRBJ1-1 TRBV29-1 - TGCAGCGCCCCCACGGGGTCTGAAGCTTTCTTT CSAPTGSEAFF
- TRBJ2-3 TRBV29-1 TRBD2 TGCAGCGTGAGAGCCGGACTAGCGGGGGACACAGATACGCGGTATTTT CSVRAGLAGDTDTRYF
- TRBJ2-7 TRBV11-2 TRBD1 TGTGCCCGCAGCTCGACAGACAGGGGCTCCTACGAGCAGTACTTC CARSSTDRGSYEQYF
few TRBJ2-5 TRBV7-6 TRBD1 TGTGCCAGCAGCCTTACAGGGGGCAGGGAGACCCAGTACTTC CASSLTGGRETQYF
- TRBJ2-3 TRBV24-1 TRBD2 TGTGCCACCAGTGATCCCGGACTAGCGGGGGGGATAGATACGCAGTATTTT CATSDPGLAGGIDTQYF
- TRBJ1-5 TRBV2 - TGTGCCAGCACCCTCTTGGGGCAGCCCCAGCATTTT CASTLLGQPQHF
few TRBJ1-1 TRBV27 - TGTGCCAGCAGTTTATCTAAGGGGGTTGGCACTGAAGCTTTCTTT CASSLSKGVGTEAFF
few TRBJ2-5 TRBV7-2 - TGTGCCAGCAGCTTAGGGGGCACAGTCAAAGAGACCCAGTACTTC CASSLGGTVKETQYF
- TRBJ2-1 TRBV15 TRBD1 TGTGCCACCAGCGTCGAGGGACAGGGGGCAAGTGAGCAGTTCTTC CATSVEGQGASEQFF
- TRBJ2-3 TRBV24-1 TRBD1 TGTGCCACCAGTGATGGGACAGGGGTCACAGATACGCAGTATTTT CATSDGTGVTDTQYF